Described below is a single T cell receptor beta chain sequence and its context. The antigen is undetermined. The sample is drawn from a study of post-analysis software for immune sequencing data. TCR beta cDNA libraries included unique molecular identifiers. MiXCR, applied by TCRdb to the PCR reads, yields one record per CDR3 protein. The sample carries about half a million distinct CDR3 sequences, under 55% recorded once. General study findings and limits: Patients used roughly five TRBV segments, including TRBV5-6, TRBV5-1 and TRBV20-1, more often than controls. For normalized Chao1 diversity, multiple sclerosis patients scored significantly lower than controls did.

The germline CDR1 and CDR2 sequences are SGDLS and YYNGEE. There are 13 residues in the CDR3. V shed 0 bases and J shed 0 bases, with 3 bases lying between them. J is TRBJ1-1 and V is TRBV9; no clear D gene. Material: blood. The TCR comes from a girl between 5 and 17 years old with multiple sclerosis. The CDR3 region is CASSVGMNTEAFF. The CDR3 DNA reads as TGTGCCAGCAGCGTAGGAATGAACACTGAAGCTTTCTTT. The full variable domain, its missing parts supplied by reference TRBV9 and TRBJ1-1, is DSGVTQTPKHLITATGQRVTLRCSPRSGDLSVYWYQQSLDQGLQFLIQYYNGEERAKGNILERFSAQQFPDLHSELNLSSLELGDSALYFCASSVGMNTEAFFGQGTRLTVV.